The rows below give T cell receptor beta chains drawn from one sample of a study of blood T cells in healthy people across ages. TCRdb re-called the 5' RACE reads through MiXCR, storing one row per CDR3 protein. The data show fewer than 600,000 distinct CDR3 sequences, 25% to 35% seen once. The same sample was also studied in work on T cells of mothers and their children.

The sample consisted of blood. These receptors were taken from a boy aged 2 to 10 in good health. Both conserved end residues are part of each CDR3. The order of the fields is V gene, clone size, D gene, J gene, CDR3 DNA, CDR3 protein. The D gene is left open where the match is weak. Expanded clones are given a class, and other clones once, few, many or no size at all.

v_gene: TRBV18
abundance: NA
d_gene: TRBD2
j_gene: TRBJ2-2
CDR3nt: TGTGCCAGCTCACAAAATAGCGGGAACGGCGGGGAGCTGTTTTTT
CDR3aa: CASSQNSGNGGELFF

v_gene: TRBV3-1
abundance: few
d_gene: TRBD2
j_gene: TRBJ2-5
CDR3nt: TGTGCCAGCAGCCAAGCTAGCGGGAGTCCCCAAGAGACCCAGTACTTC
CDR3aa: CASSQASGSPQETQYF

v_gene: TRBV11-2
abundance: NA
d_gene: TRBD2
j_gene: TRBJ2-1
CDR3nt: TGTGCCAGCAGCCCGGGACTAGCGGGTAGCTACAATGAGCAGTTCTTC
CDR3aa: CASSPGLAGSYNEQFF

v_gene: TRBV4-1
abundance: NA
d_gene: TRBD1
j_gene: TRBJ2-7
CDR3nt: TGCGCCAGCAGCCAAGGGCAGGGGGCAACCTACGAGCAGTACTTC
CDR3aa: CASSQGQGATYEQYF

v_gene: TRBV18
abundance: NA
d_gene: NA
j_gene: TRBJ2-7
CDR3nt: TGTGCCAGCTCACCCGCGGGGGGACAGCTAAGCTCCTACGAGCAGTACTTC
CDR3aa: CASSPAGGQLSSYEQYF

v_gene: TRBV12-5
abundance: NA
d_gene: NA
j_gene: TRBJ2-7
CDR3nt: TGTGCTAGTGGTTTGGTATTGGGGACCTACGAGCAGTACTTC
CDR3aa: CASGLVLGTYEQYF

v_gene: TRBV20-1
abundance: few
d_gene: TRBD1
j_gene: TRBJ1-2
CDR3nt: TGCAGTTCCACAGGGGGCGCGGACTATGGCTACACCTTC
CDR3aa: CSSTGGADYGYTF

v_gene: TRBV9
abundance: NA
d_gene: TRBD2
j_gene: TRBJ2-1
CDR3nt: TGTGCCAGCAGCCAGGGCGGGAGTCCCCCCAATGAGCAGTTCTTC
CDR3aa: CASSQGGSPPNEQFF

v_gene: TRBV9
abundance: NA
d_gene: TRBD2
j_gene: TRBJ2-3
CDR3nt: TGTGCCAGCAGCGTAGCTGGGACTAGCGGGCCTTGGACAGATACGCAGTATTTT
CDR3aa: CASSVAGTSGPWTDTQYF

v_gene: TRBV14
abundance: NA
d_gene: NA
j_gene: TRBJ1-2
CDR3nt: TGTGCCAGCAGCCAATGGCGGGGTCGGTATGGCTACACCTTC
CDR3aa: CASSQWRGRYGYTF

v_gene: TRBV20-1
abundance: once
d_gene: TRBD2
j_gene: TRBJ2-3
CDR3nt: TGCAGTGCCACAGGACTAGCGGGGGGCACAGATACGCAGTATTTT
CDR3aa: CSATGLAGGTDTQYF

v_gene: TRBV6-1
abundance: NA
d_gene: NA
j_gene: TRBJ2-5
CDR3nt: TGTGCCAGCTGGTGGGGTAACCAAGAGACCCAGTACTTC
CDR3aa: CASWWGNQETQYF

v_gene: TRBV7-2
abundance: few
d_gene: NA
j_gene: TRBJ2-4
CDR3nt: TGTGCCAGCAGCCTTATTCTAGCCCCCCAAAACATTCAGTACTTC
CDR3aa: CASSLILAPQNIQYF

v_gene: TRBV7-9
abundance: NA
d_gene: NA
j_gene: TRBJ2-4
CDR3nt: TGTGCCAGCAGCTTATCAGGCAAAAACATTCAGTACTTC
CDR3aa: CASSLSGKNIQYF

v_gene: TRBV6-5
abundance: few
d_gene: NA
j_gene: TRBJ2-5
CDR3nt: TGTGCCAGCAGGAATAAACAGACATTCCAAGAGACCCAGTACTTC
CDR3aa: CASRNKQTFQETQYF

v_gene: TRBV7-2
abundance: few
d_gene: NA
j_gene: TRBJ2-5
CDR3nt: TGTGCCAGCAGCGCCGAGAACCAAGAGACCCAGTACTTC
CDR3aa: CASSAENQETQYF

v_gene: TRBV20-1
abundance: few
d_gene: NA
j_gene: TRBJ2-3
CDR3nt: TGCAGTGCTAGAGTTTCGGGGAGCGAGGGAGATACGCAGTATTTT
CDR3aa: CSARVSGSEGDTQYF